These T cell receptor beta chains were read from a single sample in a study of blood T cell repertoires in COVID-19. The method was immunoSEQ multiplex PCR; TCRdb's version includes in-frame clones alone and lacks a portion of them. Among about 210,000 clones, roughly 87% were seen once, and the ten largest hold around 10%. The specimen was PBMCs or T cells enriched from blood (not recorded which). The receptor source for this set is a man in his late teens or twenties with acute COVID-19. CDR3s include the opening cysteine and the closing phenylalanine or tryptophan. The D gene is left open where the match is weak. Some rows have no size entry. The others give once, few or many, or a class for an expanded clone.

v_call	cdr3_length	d_call	j_call	clone_size	cdr3_aa	cdr3_nt
TRBV3-1/TRBV3-2	17	.	TRBJ1-1	.	CASSQDEAPLVFTEAFF	TGTGCCAGCAGCCAAGATGAGGCCCCCCTGGTCTTCACTGAAGCTTTCTTT
TRBV11-2	14	.	TRBJ1-3	.	CASSVDRRGNTIYF	TGTGCCAGCAGTGTCGACAGGCGGGGAAACACCATATATTTT
TRBV13	15	TRBD2	TRBJ2-7	once	CASSFSLAGPYEQYF	TGTGCCAGCAGCTTTTCCCTAGCGGGACCCTACGAGCAGTACTTC
TRBV25-1	16	.	TRBJ1-4	once	CASSECPIPTNEKLFF	TGTGCCAGCAGTGAATGCCCTATCCCAACTAATGAAAAACTGTTTTTT
TRBV30	17	TRBD2	TRBJ2-2	.	CAWSPGLAGLNTGELFF	TGTGCCTGGAGTCCTGGACTAGCGGGATTGAACACCGGGGAGCTGTTTTTT
TRBV11-3	17	.	TRBJ2-2	.	CASSLGGGGSATGELFF	TGTGCCAGCAGCTTAGGGGGTGGTGGTAGCGCCACCGGGGAGCTGTTTTTT
TRBV30	12	.	TRBJ2-3	.	CAWSVIRSGQYF	TGTGCCTGGAGTGTTATCCGGTCTGGGCAGTATTTT
TRBV7-9	13	.	TRBJ1-2	.	CASSQPGNYGYTF	TGTGCCAGCAGCCAACCGGGGAATTATGGCTACACCTTC
TRBV28	14	.	TRBJ1-5	.	CASSPQPNRQPQHF	TGTGCCAGCAGTCCCCAACCTAACAGACAGCCCCAGCATTTT
TRBV5-1	15	TRBD1	TRBJ2-7	.	CASSFGGTGGNEQYF	TGCGCCAGCAGCTTTGGTGGGACAGGGGGCAACGAGCAGTACTTC
TRBV28	14	TRBD2	TRBJ2-7	once	CASSFGLAAYEQYF	TGTGCCAGCAGTTTCGGACTAGCGGCCTACGAGCAGTACTTC
TRBV30	13	.	TRBJ2-5	.	CAWALAFQETQYF	TGTGCCTGGGCGCTAGCGTTCCAAGAGACCCAGTACTTC
TRBV7-9	14	TRBD1	TRBJ2-7	few	CASSPRTGTYEQYF	TGTGCCAGCAGCCCCAGGACAGGAACATACGAGCAGTACTTC
TRBV19	15	.	TRBJ1-2	few	CASSIQGGGNYGYTF	TGTGCCAGTAGTATTCAAGGTGGAGGAAACTATGGCTACACCTTC
TRBV5-4	16	.	TRBJ2-3	.	CASSRMGETSTDTQYF	TGTGCCAGCAGCAGGATGGGCGAAACTAGCACAGATACGCAGTATTTT
TRBV9	12	.	TRBJ2-1	.	CASSTLSNEQFF	TGTGCCAGCAGCACGCTGAGCAATGAGCAGTTCTTC
TRBV19	18	TRBD2	TRBJ2-7	.	CASSYRGRLAGIPYEQYF	TGTGCCAGTAGTTACCGGGGCCGGCTAGCGGGGATTCCCTACGAGCAGTACTTC
TRBV7-2	16	TRBD1	TRBJ2-2	once	CASSLAPQGASGELFF	TGTGCCAGCAGCTTAGCCCCCCAGGGGGCGAGCGGGGAGCTGTTTTTT
TRBV27	15	.	TRBJ2-5	.	CASSFSGGLGETQYF	TGTGCCAGCAGTTTCTCCGGGGGGCTCGGGGAGACCCAGTACTTC
TRBV25-1	14	TRBD1	TRBJ2-7	many	CASRPGTDSYEQYF	TGTGCCAGCAGACCCGGGACAGATTCCTACGAGCAGTACTTC
TRBV10-3	13	.	TRBJ1-3	few	CAIRDNPGNTIYF	TGTGCCATCAGGGACAATCCTGGAAACACCATATATTTT
TRBV19	15	TRBD2	TRBJ2-1	.	CASSIPLAGVNEQFF	TGTGCCAGTAGTATCCCACTAGCGGGGGTCAATGAGCAGTTCTTC
TRBV29-1	13	.	TRBJ1-1	.	CSVGRRLGTEAFF	TGCAGCGTTGGACGGAGGCTAGGCACTGAAGCTTTCTTT
TRBV7-3	16	.	TRBJ2-1	once	CASSSRGGAGYNEQFF	TGTGCCAGCAGCTCCCGGGGCGGGGCCGGGTACAATGAGCAGTTCTTC
TRBV21-1	17	.	TRBJ2-7	.	CASSKKREGQSSYEQYF	TGTGCCAGCAGCAAAAAACGGGAGGGACAGAGCTCCTACGAGCAGTACTTC
TRBV27	15	TRBD2	TRBJ2-7	.	CASSFLAGSSYEQYF	TGTGCCAGCAGTTTCTTAGCGGGAAGCTCCTACGAGCAGTACTTC
TRBV11-3	17	.	TRBJ2-3	.	CASSFRGRGVPTDTQYF	TGTGCCAGCAGCTTCAGGGGCCGGGGCGTCCCCACAGATACGCAGTATTTT
TRBV12-5	17	TRBD2	TRBJ2-5	.	CASGLVALGEGRETQYF	TGTGCTAGTGGTTTGGTAGCGTTGGGGGAGGGACGGGAGACCCAGTACTTC
TRBV5-1	13	.	TRBJ2-2	.	CASSPSNTGELFF	TGCGCCAGCAGCCCGTCGAACACCGGGGAGCTGTTTTTT
TRBV11-2	17	TRBD2	TRBJ2-2	.	CASSFLRGLVGPGELFF	TGTGCCAGCAGCTTCCTTCGGGGACTAGTAGGTCCCGGGGAGCTGTTTTTT
TRBV28	16	.	TRBJ2-7	.	CASSLDPRGGPYEQYF	TGTGCCAGCAGTCTCGATCCTCGTGGAGGGCCGTACGAGCAGTACTTC
TRBV5-1	16	TRBD1	TRBJ2-2	.	CASSPGQGVRTGELFF	TGCGCCAGCAGCCCCGGACAGGGGGTAAGGACCGGGGAGCTGTTTTTT
TRBV5-4	14	TRBD1	TRBJ1-1	.	CASSPPDRVTEAFF	TGTGCCAGCAGCCCTCCTGACAGGGTCACTGAAGCTTTCTTT
TRBV2	14	.	TRBJ1-3	.	CASSEFGYGNTIYF	TGTGCCAGCAGTGAATTCGGGTATGGAAACACCATATATTTT
TRBV24-1	13	TRBD1	TRBJ2-1	once	CATTGQAKNEQFF	TGTGCCACCACAGGACAGGCCAAAAATGAGCAGTTCTTC
TRBV11-2	14	.	TRBJ2-5	.	CASSLDWGRETQYF	TGTGCCAGCAGCTTAGATTGGGGGCGAGAGACCCAGTACTTC
TRBV6-5	16	TRBD2	TRBJ2-7	.	CASSSPERDPSYEQYF	TGTGCCAGCAGTTCCCCCGAGCGGGATCCATCGTACGAGCAGTACTTC
TRBV7-9	13	.	TRBJ2-7	.	CASSLDGGHEQYF	TGTGCCAGCAGCCTCGATGGGGGCCACGAGCAGTACTTC
TRBV28	16	.	TRBJ2-1	.	CASSLLRDSLYNEQFF	TGTGCCAGCAGTTTACTTCGGGACTCTCTCTACAATGAGCAGTTCTTC
TRBV9	15	TRBD1	TRBJ2-7	once	CASSGPGQGHYEQYF	TGTGCCAGCAGCGGACCGGGACAGGGCCACTACGAGCAGTACTTC
TRBV12-5	14	TRBD1	TRBJ2-1	.	CASGLVQGADEQFF	TGTGCTAGTGGTTTGGTACAGGGGGCCGATGAGCAGTTCTTC
TRBV11-2	19	.	TRBJ1-2	.	CASSSRTASARLHAYGYTF	TGTGCCAGCAGTTCAAGGACAGCGAGCGCTCGCCTCCACGCTTATGGCTACACCTTC
TRBV19	12	.	TRBJ2-1	.	CASRGARNEQFF	TGTGCCAGTAGAGGGGCCCGAAATGAGCAGTTCTTC
TRBV27	17	TRBD2	TRBJ2-3	few	CASSPPSWREGPDTQYF	TGTGCCAGCAGTCCCCCCTCCTGGCGGGAGGGCCCAGATACGCAGTATTTT
TRBV29-1	13	.	TRBJ1-2	.	CSVEDRNSYGYTF	TGCAGCGTTGAAGATCGGAACAGCTATGGCTACACCTTC
TRBV5-6	12	.	TRBJ1-2	.	CASSPALGDYTF	TGTGCCAGCAGCCCGGCTCTAGGGGACTACACCTTC
TRBV18	16	.	TRBJ1-6	.	CASSPDRPGNNSPLHF	TGTGCCAGCTCACCCGATAGACCCGGGAATAATTCACCCCTCCACTTT
TRBV7-9	16	.	TRBJ2-3	.	CASSFSPGVSTDTQYF	TGTGCCAGCAGCTTCTCCCCGGGGGTATCCACAGATACGCAGTATTTT
TRBV28	14	.	TRBJ2-5	.	CASSLTGGAETQYF	TGTGCCAGCAGTTTAACAGGTGGGGCAGAGACCCAGTACTTC
TRBV2	13	.	TRBJ2-5	.	CASSLFPQETQYF	TGTGCCAGCTCCCTGTTTCCCCAAGAGACCCAGTACTTC
TRBV4-1	15	.	TRBJ2-4	.	CASSQTGLAKNIQYF	TGCGCCAGCAGCCAAACAGGGCTAGCCAAAAACATTCAGTACTTC
TRBV20-1	11	.	TRBJ1-2	.	CSASWSYGYTF	TGCAGTGCTAGCTGGAGCTATGGCTACACCTTC
TRBV29-1	12	TRBD1	TRBJ1-1	.	CSVEGQGTEAFF	TGCAGCGTTGAGGGACAGGGCACTGAAGCTTTCTTT
TRBV5-1	15	TRBD2	TRBJ2-1	.	CASSFAGGSDNEQFF	TGCGCCAGCAGCTTTGCGGGAGGGTCGGACAATGAGCAGTTCTTC
TRBV6-2/TRBV6-3	18	.	TRBJ2-4	.	CASSYSSFQGQVKNIQYF	TGTGCCAGCAGTTACTCGAGCTTTCAGGGGCAGGTCAAAAACATTCAGTACTTC
TRBV24-1	15	.	TRBJ1-5	once	CATSTSRASNQPQHF	TGTGCCACCAGCACCTCCAGGGCTAGCAATCAGCCCCAGCATTTT
TRBV2	15	.	TRBJ2-5	.	CASRDKGVGQETQYF	TGTGCCAGCAGGGATAAGGGGGTCGGGCAAGAGACCCAGTACTTC
TRBV7-9	17	TRBD2	TRBJ2-1	.	CASSPIAGGLSDNEQFF	TGTGCCAGCAGCCCCATAGCGGGAGGGTTATCGGACAATGAGCAGTTCTTC
TRBV19	13	.	TRBJ2-7	.	CASSLGTNYEQYF	TGTGCCAGTAGTCTCGGGACAAACTACGAGCAGTACTTC